A selection of T cell receptor beta chains follows, all from one sample in a study of cytomegalovirus exposure and HLA in healthy donors. Only in-frame clones appear in the TCRdb table, and some are missing; sequencing was by immunoSEQ multiplex PCR. The sample lists around 280,000 clones, about 90% occurring once. The sequencing input was PBMCs. The receptor source for this set is a woman aged 18-29 years in good health and CMV-seronegative. Each CDR3 is given with its conserved first and last residue. D genes are given only for firm matches. Clone size appears in some rows only: once, few, many, or a class for an expanded clone.

D: NA; V: TRBV19; J: TRBJ1-6; size: NA; CDR3: CAGRIVALHF; DNA: TGTGCCGGCCGAATTGTGGCCCTCCACTTT
D: TRBD2; V: TRBV7-7; J: TRBJ2-1; size: once; CDR3: CASSLAGTSGVMEQFF; DNA: TGTGCTAGCAGCTTAGCTGGGACTAGCGGGGTAATGGAGCAGTTCTTC
D: TRBD2; V: TRBV29-1; J: TRBJ2-1; size: NA; CDR3: CSVITSGDTSSYNEQFF; DNA: TGTTCGGTGATTACCAGCGGGGATACTAGCTCCTACAATGAGCAGTTCTTC
D: TRBD2; V: TRBV6-5; J: TRBJ2-7; size: NA; CDR3: CASSVAGGQSEQYF; DNA: TGTGCCAGCAGTGTAGCGGGGGGGCAGTCCGAGCAGTACTTC
D: TRBD2; V: TRBV7-6; J: TRBJ2-1; size: NA; CDR3: CASSYLSGVSYNEQFF; DNA: TGTGCCAGCAGCTATTTGAGCGGGGTATCGTACAATGAGCAGTTCTTC
D: TRBD2; V: TRBV5-4; J: TRBJ2-3; size: NA; CDR3: CASSDGGGMTDTQYF; DNA: TGTGCCAGCAGCGACGGGGGGGGAATGACAGATACGCAGTATTTT
D: TRBD1; V: TRBV5-6; J: TRBJ1-5; size: NA; CDR3: CASSLRQGVGNQPQHF; DNA: TGTGCCAGCAGCTTGAGACAGGGAGTAGGGAATCAGCCCCAGCATTTT
D: NA; V: TRBV5-6; J: TRBJ2-1; size: NA; CDR3: CASSFPQDEQFF; DNA: TGTGCCAGCAGCTTTCCCCAGGATGAGCAGTTCTTC
D: NA; V: TRBV5-5; J: TRBJ2-1; size: NA; CDR3: CASSLVVDNEQFF; DNA: TGTGCCAGCAGCTTGGTCGTCGACAATGAGCAGTTCTTC
D: NA; V: TRBV5-4; J: TRBJ1-3; size: NA; CDR3: CASSLGQLRNTIYF; DNA: TGTGCCAGCAGCTTGGGACAGTTACGAAACACCATATATTTT
D: TRBD1; V: TRBV7-8; J: TRBJ1-2; size: few; CDR3: CASSLAWDRPYYGYTF; DNA: TGTGCCAGCAGCTTAGCCTGGGACAGACCCTACTATGGCTACACCTTC
D: TRBD1; V: TRBV4-1; J: TRBJ2-4; size: NA; CDR3: CASSREGTGTVVDIQYF; DNA: TGCGCCAGCAGCCGGGAAGGGACAGGGACTGTGGTAGACATTCAGTACTTC
D: NA; V: TRBV19; J: TRBJ1-2; size: NA; CDR3: CASSIGQGSYGYTF; DNA: TGTGCCAGTAGTATAGGCCAGGGGTCCTATGGCTACACCTTC
D: NA; V: TRBV6-5; J: TRBJ1-6; size: NA; CDR3: CASSGAGEGNSPLHF; DNA: TGTGCCAGCAGTGGCGCAGGGGAAGGGAATTCCCCCCTCCACTTT
D: TRBD1; V: TRBV6-5; J: TRBJ2-7; size: NA; CDR3: CASSPDRGKYEQYF; DNA: TGTGCCAGCAGTCCCGACAGGGGAAAATACGAGCAGTACTTC
D: NA; V: TRBV7-2; J: TRBJ1-5; size: NA; CDR3: CASSLYTGEDQPQHF; DNA: TGTGCCAGCAGCTTATACACCGGAGAAGATCAGCCCCAGCATTTT
D: NA; V: TRBV5-1; J: TRBJ2-7; size: NA; CDR3: CASSLTGSSSVDEQYF; DNA: TGCGCCAGCAGCTTGACAGGTAGTAGTAGTGTGGACGAGCAGTACTTC
D: NA; V: TRBV27; J: TRBJ2-1; size: NA; CDR3: CASSLSPVNEQFF; DNA: TGTGCCAGCAGTTTATCCCCCGTTAATGAGCAGTTCTTC